A single TCR beta chain is shown here with its context. The antigen remains unidentified. Measured with immunoSEQ multiplex PCR; TCRdb has only the in-frame clones, and not every one. The profile shows tens of thousands of clones, roughly 84% of them singletons. During the collection period, no donor immune events like infections were recorded. This record belongs to a study of identifying expanded T cells in peripheral blood. Study findings and constraints: Approximately two-week clone count variance significantly increased as total template count grew. Technical replicates showed roughly 1.2 changed clones; two weeks roughly 15; four weeks 19.

This CDR3 comprises 13 residues. Germline V gives CDR1 SEHNR, CDR2 FQNEAQ (reference sequence). The V and J genes are TRBV7-9 and TRBJ2-5, with D perhaps TRBD1 (6 bases). The closer fit of TRBJ2-7 to the DNA end suggests the J call may be wrong. The sample taken for sequencing was blood. The clonotype was recovered from a person aged 18 to 70 in good health. The CDR3 region is CASSPQGPTEQYF. In DNA, the CDR3 is TGTGCCAGCAGCCCACAGGGTCCCACCGAGCAGTACTTC.